What follows is one T cell receptor (beta chain) and its context. Trimming removed 2 bases at V and 6 bases at J, with 8 bases between. The CDR3 contains 14 residues. This entry comes from a study of metastatic and nonmetastatic thyroid tumors. Patients underwent thyroid surgery, and none had received any treatment before it. TCRdb redid the clone calls on the PCR reads using MiXCR. The repertoire holds roughly 4,000 clones, with 36% as singletons. The origin of this receptor is a female donor with papillary thyroid cancer or a benign thyroid nodule (not recorded which). Some clones in this sample may be carry-over from other donors' samples. V and J are TRBV12-3 or TRBV12-4 and TRBJ1-6, with a possible D match to TRBD1 (5 bases). The sample comprised tumor tissue. As DNA, the CDR3 is TGTGCCAGCAGTTTATCCGGGGCTAATTCACCCCTCCACTTT. Protein sequence: CASSLSGANSPLHF.